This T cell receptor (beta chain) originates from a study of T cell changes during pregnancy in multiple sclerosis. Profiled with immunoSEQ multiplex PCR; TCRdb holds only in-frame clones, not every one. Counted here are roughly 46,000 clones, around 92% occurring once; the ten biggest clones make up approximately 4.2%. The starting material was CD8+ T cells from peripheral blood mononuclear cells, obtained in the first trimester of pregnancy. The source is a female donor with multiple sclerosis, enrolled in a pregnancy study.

The CDR3 reads CASSPMIGQGGTEAFF. The CDR3 DNA reads TGTGCCAGCAGCCCAATGATAGGACAGGGTGGAACTGAAGCTTTCTTT. The chain employs TRBV7-2 and TRBJ1-1; TRBD1 matches at 8 bases. J gave up 5 bases and V 5 bases, and 13 bases lay outside the gene matches. Germline lookup yields CDR1 SGHTA and CDR2 FQGNSA. This CDR3 contains 16 residues.